The 30 T cell receptor beta chains in this list originate from one sample, sequenced in a study of T cell responses to AZD1222 COVID-19 vaccine. TCRdb's table, derived via immunoSEQ multiplex PCR, lists solely in-frame clones and lacks some. The sample yields around 160,000 clones, about nine tenths seen once. The sample consisted of peripheral blood, taken on day 0 of AZD1222 vaccination. The source is an adult in good health.

The chain is built from TRBV19 and TRBJ2-2, with a possible D match to TRBD2 (6 bases). V was shortened by 7 bases and J by 0 bases, with 15 bases between the two germline ends. The CDR3 is 16 amino acids. The germline gives CDR1 LNHDA, CDR2 SQIVND (reference sequence). CDR3 DNA: TGTGCCAGTAAGTCCGCGGGGTACGCGAACACCGGGGAGCTGTTTTTT. Encoded protein: CASKSAGYANTGELFF.

This chain uses TRBV5-4 with TRBJ2-1, with D tentatively TRBD2 (6 bases). V was shortened by 3 bases and J by 3 bases, with 10 bases between the two germline ends. CDR1 and CDR2 (germline): SGHNT, YYREEE (reference sequence). There are 14 residues in the CDR3. The CDR3 DNA reads as TGTGCCAGCAGCTCCCGGGGGAGCTACAATGAGCAGTTCTTC. Amino acids: CASSSRGSYNEQFF.

This chain connects TRBV7-2 to TRBJ2-5; 7 bases fit TRBD2. Looked up from germline, CDR1 is SGHTA and CDR2 is FQGNSA. With V trimmed by 4 bases and J by 4 bases, 6 bases remained unmatched. CDR3 length: 14 residues. CDR3 sequence: CASSSPTSPETQYF. The CDR3 coding sequence is TGTGCCAGCAGCTCCCCGACTAGCCCAGAGACCCAGTACTTC.

The genes are TRBV18 and TRBJ1-5, with D possibly TRBD1 on 5 matching bases. The CDR3 has 15 amino acids. Germline V gene lookup returns CDR1 KGHSH and CDR2 LQKENI. V was trimmed by 1 base and J by 4 bases, leaving 11 bases between them. The CDR3 DNA follows: TGTGCCAGCTCACCACAGGTTGAGGGGAATCAGCCCCAGCATTTT. Translated, it gives CASSPQVEGNQPQHF.

CDR3 sequence reads: CATSRPISTTNEKLFF. CDR3 nucleotides: TGTGCCACCAGCAGACCTATCAGCACAACTAATGAAAAACTGTTTTTT. J is TRBJ1-4 and V is TRBV15; D not resolved. Germline CDR1 and CDR2: LNHNV and YYDKDF (reference sequence). The CDR3 has 16 amino acids. V was clipped by 2 bases and J by 0 bases, with 10 bases between them.

The gene calls are TRBV5-1 and TRBJ1-4; a possible D gene is TRBD1 (5 bases). Germline CDR1 SGHRS, CDR2 YFSETQ. Trimming stripped 0 bases from V and 5 bases from J, with 8 bases between. The CDR3 consists of 14 residues. The CDR3 coding sequence is TGCGCCAGCAGCTTGGGGGACCCAAATGAAAAACTGTTTTTT. Protein: CASSLGDPNEKLFF.

The gene calls are TRBV5-1 and TRBJ1-5; TRBD1 aligns across 11 bases. Germline V CDR1 and CDR2: SGHRS, YFSETQ. Unmatched junction bases numbered 3, after V lost 5 bases and J lost 5 bases. The CDR3 totals 14 residues. CDR3 bases: TGCGCCAGCAGGGGACAGGGGGATGATCAGCCCCAGCATTTT. Residues: CASRGQGDDQPQHF.

V is TRBV25-1 and J is TRBJ1-6, with 7 bases lining up with TRBD1. CDR3 length equals 13 residues. The V segment lost 3 bases and the J segment 7 bases; nucleotides outside the gene matches: 0. CDR1 and CDR2 from the germline V gene are MGHDK and SYGVNS. In DNA, the CDR3 is TGTGCCAGCAGTGACAGGGGGAATTCACCCCTCCACTTT. Encoded protein: CASSDRGNSPLHF.

This clone has a handful of counts. The chain carries TRBV6-5 and TRBJ2-1, with TRBD2 identical over 13 bases. The CDR3 has 15 amino acids. The V gene's germline CDR1 is MNHEY and CDR2 SVGAGI. Trimming cost V 6 bases and J 6 bases; bases outside gene matches: 5. The CDR3 loop is CASSYTSGGANEQFF. Written as DNA, the CDR3 is TGTGCCAGCAGCTACACTAGCGGGGGGGCCAATGAGCAGTTCTTC.

V usage is TRBV5-1 and J usage is TRBJ1-1, with D uncertain. Trimming took off 2 bases at V and 2 bases at J, with 10 bases between the two ends. The CDR3 loop spans 14 amino acids. Germline-derived CDR1 and CDR2 are SGHRS and YFSETQ. Written as DNA, the CDR3 is TGCGCCAGCAGCTTTACTCAGGATAACACTGAAGCTTTCTTT. Protein sequence: CASSFTQDNTEAFF.

This clone was seen only a few times. CDR3 in DNA: TGTGCCAGCAGCCAAGCGACAGGGGGCTTCTTGAACACTGAAGCTTTCTTT. This codes for CASSQATGGFLNTEAFF. The gene calls are TRBV4-2 and TRBJ1-1, with TRBD1 identical over 10 bases. The length of the CDR3 is 17 residues. V was clipped by 1 base and J by 0 bases; unmatched bases: 5. CDR1 LGHNA and CDR2 YNFKEQ come from the germline V gene.

The V gene is TRBV7-3, the J gene TRBJ2-3, with D possibly matching TRBD2 (6 bases). This CDR3 is built from 14 residues. The V end was cut by 5 bases, the J end by 6 bases, with 15 bases between. Germline CDR1 is SGHTA and CDR2 is FQGTGA. Written as DNA, the CDR3 is TGTGCCAGCAGCGCCCCACCTGCGGGGGATACGCAGTATTTT. It encodes CASSAPPAGDTQYF.

V and J are TRBV7-2 and TRBJ1-2; no reliable D call. In germline, CDR1 is SGHTA, CDR2 FQGNSA. The V end lost 0 bases, the J end lost 4 bases, and 24 bases lay between the germline ends. This CDR3 contains 19 residues. DNA of the CDR3: TGTGCCAGCAGCTTAGCGATCCGGGGATTTATCCAGGAGCGCTATGGCTACACCTTC. This sequence encodes CASSLAIRGFIQERYGYTF.

The chain has TRBV27 and TRBJ1-1; D call uncertain. V was shortened by 2 bases and J by 0 bases, with 10 bases between the two germline ends. The CDR3 runs to 15 residues. The germline V gene encodes CDR1 MNHEY and CDR2 SMNVEV (reference sequence). The CDR3: CASSLQAFMNTEAFF. In DNA, the CDR3 is TGTGCCAGCAGTTTACAGGCCTTCATGAACACTGAAGCTTTCTTT.

V is TRBV29-1 and J is TRBJ2-7; D may be TRBD1 (6 bases). This CDR3 has 12 residues. Trimming took 8 bases from V and 6 from J, leaving 17 bases between them. CDR1 and CDR2 from the germline V gene are SQVTM and ANQGSEA. The DNA for the CDR3 is TGCAGCATACAGGGACCCTCGAGCGAGCAGTACTTC. This translates into CSIQGPSSEQYF.

V gene TRBV23-1 combines with J gene TRBJ1-5; D unclear. TRBV23-1 is annotated as an ORF whose role is uncertain. The ends were cut back, 0 bases at V and 0 bases at J, with 15 bases in the middle. The CDR3 is 18 residues long. This CDR3 is CASSQSGGPENSNQPQHF. For the CDR3, the DNA is TGCGCCAGCAGTCAATCGGGTGGCCCTGAGAATAGCAATCAGCCCCAGCATTTT.

This chain joins TRBV12-2 and TRBJ1-3; the DNA was not used to check the table's D call, TRBD1. TRBV12-2 is listed as a pseudogene. This CDR3 is built from 16 residues. The CDR3 sequence: CASRLALGASRNTIYF. In DNA, the CDR3 is TGTGCAAGTCGCTTAGCGCTAGGGGCGAGTAGAAACACCATATATTTT.

In this sample, this clone turned up once. This sequence joins TRBV7-2 and TRBJ1-1; no definite D call. From germline, CDR1 is SGHTA and CDR2 FQGNSA. The CDR3 runs to 11 residues. V was shortened by 5 bases and J by 8 bases, with 9 bases between the two germline ends. This chain's CDR3 is CASSPASEAFF. CDR3 in DNA: TGTGCCAGCAGCCCCGCTTCCGAAGCTTTCTTT.

DNA for the CDR3: TGTGCCAGTTCCCACCGGGGGCCCAATGAGCAGTTCTTC. Its translation: CASSHRGPNEQFF. V gene TRBV19 combines with J gene TRBJ2-1; D is perhaps TRBD1 or TRBD2 (6 bases each). V lost 8 bases, J lost 6 bases, and 14 bases lay in between. This CDR3 is built from 13 residues. Per the germline V gene, CDR1 is LNHDA and CDR2 is SQIVND (reference sequence).

This chain uses TRBV27 with TRBJ2-2, with D possibly being TRBD1 or TRBD2 (5 bases each). With 5 bases removed from V and 8 bases from J, the gap between germline ends came to 15 bases. There are 14 residues in the CDR3. CDR1 is MNHEY and CDR2 is SMNVEV in the germline V gene (reference sequence). The CDR3 region is CASSESAWGGELFF. The DNA for the CDR3 is TGTGCCAGCAGTGAGTCCGCCTGGGGGGGGGAGCTGTTTTTT.

This clone has only a few counts. The chain uses TRBV5-1 and TRBJ2-1; 7 nucleotides agree with TRBD2. Trimming at V came to 6 bases and at J to 2 bases, leaving 5 bases not matched to a gene. Germline V lookup: CDR1 SGHRS, CDR2 YFSETQ. The CDR3 is 14 amino acids. Written as DNA, the CDR3 is TGCGCCAGCACCTCGGGGGGTCCCTACAATGAGCAGTTCTTC. The encoded protein is CASTSGGPYNEQFF.

The V gene is TRBV28, the J gene TRBJ2-7, with 7 bases lining up with TRBD1. Germline CDR1 is MDHEN and CDR2 is SYDVKM. V lost 6 bases, J lost 7 bases, and 12 bases stayed unmatched. This CDR3 has 14 amino acids. The CDR3 is CASSLDNRGREQYF. The DNA for the CDR3 is TGTGCCAGCAGCTTAGACAACAGGGGCAGGGAGCAGTACTTC.

This clone was seen only a few times. The gene calls are TRBV25-1 and TRBJ1-2, with D possibly matching TRBD1 (5 bases). V was cut by 4 bases and J by 2 bases, with 14 bases left in between. The CDR3 extends over 15 amino acids. CDR1 and CDR2 from the germline V gene are MGHDK and SYGVNS. In DNA, the CDR3 is TGTGCCAGCAGTGGAGGTGGGGCGGGGAACTATGGCTACACCTTC. Its protein product is CASSGGGAGNYGYTF.

The sample holds one count of this clone. The V gene is TRBV6-6, the J gene TRBJ1-1, with D unresolved. The CDR3 is 13 amino acids. Germline assignment: CDR1 MNHNY and CDR2 SVGAGI (reference sequence). The ends were cut back, 2 bases at V and 1 base at J, with 5 bases in the middle. CDR3 nucleotides: TGTGCCAGCAGTTACAAAGAGAACACTGAAGCTTTCTTT. It translates to CASSYKENTEAFF.

The chain combines TRBV2 with TRBJ1-1; 8 bases are shared with TRBD1. CDR3 length equals 14 residues. Unmatched junction bases numbered 7, after V lost 6 bases and J lost 4 bases. CDR1 and CDR2 from the germline V gene are SNHLY and FYNNEI. CDR3 residues: CASRITTGATEAFF. DNA for the CDR3: TGTGCCAGCAGGATCACGACAGGGGCCACTGAAGCTTTCTTT. The variable domain in full, with the rest retrieved from reference TRBV2 and TRBJ1-1, is EPEVTQTPSHQVTQMGQEVILRCVPISNHLYFYWYRQILGQKVEFLVSFYNNEISEKSEIFDDQFSVERPDGSNFTLKIRSTKLEDSAMYFCASRITTGATEAFFGQGTRLTVV.

CDR3 sequence: CASRLGIFAEQYF. In DNA, the CDR3 is TGTGCCAGCAGGCTTGGCATCTTTGCCGAGCAGTACTTC. The rearrangement uses TRBV2 and TRBJ2-7; D is undetermined. The length of the CDR3 is 13 residues. Germline V gene data show CDR1 as SNHLY and CDR2 as FYNNEI. V lost 6 bases and J lost 6, with 15 bases in between.

CDR3: CSASPSEGDSLLTEAFF. CDR3 nucleotide sequence: TGCAGTGCTAGTCCAAGCGAGGGGGACAGTCTACTCACTGAAGCTTTCTTT. This rearrangement joins TRBV20-1 to TRBJ1-1; 7 bases match TRBD1. V was pared by 3 bases and J by 4 bases, with 17 bases of the junction left unmatched. The CDR3 spans 17 residues. Germline CDR1 DFQATT, CDR2 SNEGSKA (reference sequence).

This clone has a single count. The chain combines TRBV4-1 with TRBJ2-2, with 7 bases aligning to TRBD2. V gave up 4 bases and J gave up 2 bases; unmatched junction bases: 7. The germline V gene has CDR1 MGHRA and CDR2 YSYEKL. This CDR3 spans 16 amino acids. The CDR3 protein is CASSPPSGVNTGELFF. The CDR3 nucleotides are TGCGCCAGCAGCCCTCCTAGCGGCGTTAACACCGGGGAGCTGTTTTTT.

The rearrangement uses TRBV19 and TRBJ2-3; weak D call: TRBD2 (5 bases). Trimming cost V 6 bases and J 6 bases, with 13 bases left between them. Per germline, CDR1 LNHDA and CDR2 SQIVND (reference sequence). This CDR3 comprises 13 residues. The CDR3 bases are TGTGCCAGTAGCCCTCTAGCCGGGGATACGCAGTATTTT. As protein: CASSPLAGDTQYF.

The chain joins TRBV29-1 to TRBJ2-7; D gene ambiguous. Germline CDR1 SQVTM, CDR2 ANQGSEA. Trimming took off 7 bases at V and 3 bases at J, with 13 bases between the two ends. The CDR3 totals 12 residues. In DNA form, the CDR3 reads TGCAGCGGCCGAGGCAGCAACTACGAGCAGTACTTC. It yields the protein CSGRGSNYEQYF.